The present T cell receptor (beta chain) was sequenced within a study of blood T cell repertoires in COVID-19. Study information: Some COVID-19 samples were acute and others convalescent; all came from the United States, Italy and Spain. Sources were T cells, B-cell-depleted T cells, or PBMCs; the material itself was cDNA or gDNA.

From germline, CDR1 is LNHDA and CDR2 SQIVND (reference sequence). With 6 bases clipped from V and 8 bases from J, the junction kept 14 bases outside the gene matches. The CDR3 extends over 16 amino acids. Per the original data handling: Cell counts per sample came from amplifying reference gene primers. Produced via immunoSEQ multiplex PCR; TCRdb's table is partial and in-frame only. V and J calls and clone size come straight from that table; D and trimming were deduced from the DNA. The table has under 350,000 clones, 80% to 90% seen once. The rearrangement joins TRBV19 to TRBJ2-1, with 9 bases fitting TRBD1. This sequence originates from a man aged 35-49 years with acute or convalescent COVID-19. The sequencing sample was made of peripheral blood. The CDR3 reads CASSSLTGGVGDEQFF. The CDR3 DNA follows: TGTGCCAGTAGCTCACTAACAGGGGGCGTGGGGGATGAGCAGTTCTTC.